This T cell receptor beta chain derives from a study of T cells after posttransplantation cyclophosphamide (dated by TCRdb to the mid-2010s). Looking at the study overall: Using TRB sequencing, the study followed how the T cell repertoire reconstituted after myeloablative bone marrow transplantation in which posttransplantation cyclophosphamide served as GVHD prophylaxis. Blood from all 35 or so PTCy patients with 1-year posttransplant specimens was subjected to TRB sequencing. TRA and TRB clonality were tightly correlated in 9 or 10 samples, so subsequent TCR analyses focused on TRB only. Antigen receptor sequencing covered samples from 35 to 40 PTCy-treated patients and 16 of their related bone marrow donors. Public TRB sequences were searched against a database of over 3,000 sequences associated with responses to pathogens, tumor antigens, self-antigens and alloantigens. Up to roughly 3 additional blood samples from 2 to 5.2 years after transplant were also TRB-sequenced in 3 patients, as was pretransplant blood from several patients.

As for this clone: Its cognate antigen has yet to be identified. No much larger clone is present one base from it, and per-base qualities are unavailable.

V lost 6 bases and J lost 5 bases, and the count of bases not matched to a germline gene is 14. The CDR3 measures 17 amino acids from cysteine to phenylalanine. Kept here is only the CDR3 DNA, which spans 51 bases and is read in frame from base 1. The germline V gene (reference sequence) yields PRHDT for CDR1 and FYEKMQ for CDR2. Genomic DNA was the input for TRB sequencing, which was run either with the immunoSEQ assay at survey resolution or with the hsTCRB kit. The study's own analysis went as follows. The immunoSEQ software handled the initial read processing, while the LymphoSeq R package was used for the repertoire analyses. Clonality was computed as 1 minus normalized Shannon entropy; Gini coefficient was also calculated for each TRB dataset. To infer phenotypes in unsorted samples, TRB sequences from sorted subsets of the recipient or donor were mapped onto the unsorted samples of the same recipient. TCRdb took over this immuneACCESS table, retaining in-frame rearrangements with V and J assigned. Such tables are incomplete; in checked studies, under half of the missing clones stem from an unresolved V gene, and the remainder is unexplained. That table is the source of V, J and clone size, and D and trimming were worked out from the DNA. In this sample the table shows several thousand clones, roughly 96% of which occur a single time. In total, the top ten clones hold less than 1.2% of the sample.

On the day of marrow donation, related bone marrow donors gave peripheral blood samples. Viable CD3+CD4+ or CD3+CD8+ cells that were CCR7+CD45RA+CD45RO-CD95-CD27+CD28+ were defined as naive T cells. Peripheral blood and bone marrow mononuclear cells were isolated by Ficoll-Hypaque density centrifugation and cryopreserved. Sorting of CD4+ and CD8+ T cells, including naive and memory subsets, was performed by FACS on a FACSAria II. Overall study outcomes, separate from this receptor: The TRB repertoires of T cells infiltrating skin or GI tract showed only limited overlap with the TRB repertoires of T cells in blood. Across around 40 patients, TRB clonality was highly associated with recipient CMV seropositivity and CMV reactivation, and diversity in PTCy patients was similar to diversity in CNI/methotrexate controls. Donor-recipient similarity was low at 1-2 months but rose over the first year, and later blood repertoires were often dominated by donor CD8+ memory clones.

The sample was naive CD8+ T cells sorted from PBMCs. The TCR sequence derives from a woman between 45 and 60 years old in good health and a related stem cell transplant donor. Recombination joined TRBV13 with TRBJ2-2; the central 8 bases match TRBD1. CDR3 loop: CASSSPETGVETGELFF. The nucleotide sequence reads TGTGCCAGCAGTTCTCCCGAGACAGGGGTTGAAACCGGGGAGCTGTTTTTT. The reference TRBV13 and TRBJ2-2 proteins fill in what lies around the CDR3, so the full variable domain reads AAGVIQSPRHLIKEKRETATLKCYPIPRHDTVYWYQQGPGQDPQFLISFYEKMQSDKGSIPDRFSAQQFSDYHSELNMSSLELGDSALYFCASSSPETGVETGELFFGEGSRLTVL.